The 9 T cell receptor beta chains listed next were all sequenced from one sample in a study of vaccination effects on CD4 cells after COVID-19. These receptors have no known antigen. Before sequencing took place, the ViraFEST assay used viral peptide pools to expand antigen-specific CD4+ T cells. The culture ran for 10 days, and then CD4+ T cells were isolated. The person acquired a PCR-confirmed SARS-CoV-2 infection between March and December 2020. Measured with immunoSEQ multiplex PCR; TCRdb has only the in-frame clones, and not every one. Among some 40,000 clones listed, over 60% were seen once. Sequencing was performed on CD4+ T cells from PBMCs cultured with HCoV-NL63 spike peptides, taken before COVID-19 vaccination. These receptors were collected from a human donor who had a prior SARS-CoV-2 infection.

The V gene is TRBV18, the J gene TRBJ1-2; D is uncertain. Deletions cut 5 bases from V and 4 bases from J, with 11 bases between. Germline V gene sequence: CDR1 KGHSH, CDR2 LQKENI. This CDR3 comprises 13 residues. The CDR3 region is CASSEGASYGYTF. The CDR3 DNA follows: TGTGCCAGCTCAGAGGGCGCAAGCTATGGCTACACCTTC.

The rearrangement links TRBV12-3 or TRBV12-4 to TRBJ1-1; 7 bases align to TRBD1. The CDR3 runs 12 residues. With 6 bases clipped from V and 6 bases from J, the junction kept 4 bases outside the gene matches. CDR3 sequence: CASSRDSPEAFF. Written as DNA, the CDR3 is TGTGCCAGCAGCCGGGACAGCCCTGAAGCTTTCTTT.

V is TRBV19 and J is TRBJ1-5, with D unresolved. The CDR3 has 14 residues. Trimming pared 6 bases from V and 0 bases from J, leaving 9 bases between. Per the germline V gene, CDR1 is LNHDA and CDR2 is SQIVND (reference sequence). This CDR3 reads CASRGPYSNQPQHF. Written as DNA, the CDR3 is TGTGCCAGTAGAGGGCCCTATAGCAATCAGCCCCAGCATTTT.

On this clone: An end of the junction does not agree with germline; a read error may underlie this. This rearrangement joins TRBV7-7 to TRBJ2-1; 13 bases agree with TRBD2. CDR1 is SSHAT and CDR2 is FNYEAQ in the germline V gene (reference sequence). This CDR3 is 16 amino acids long. The chain's CDR3 is CASSSGLAGASTEQFF. Here the CDR3 DNA reads TGTGCTAGCAGCTCAGGACTAGCGGGAGCTAGCACCGAGCAGTTCTTC. The variable domain in full, with the rest retrieved from reference TRBV7-7 and TRBJ2-1, is GAGVSQSPRYKVTKRGQDVTLRCDPISSHATLYWYQQALGQGPEFLTYFNYEAQPDKSGLPSDRFSAERPEGSISTLTIQRTEQRDSAMYRCASSSGLAGASTEQFFGPGTRLTVL.

The rearrangement links TRBV5-5 to TRBJ2-7, with a tentative D call TRBD1 (6 bases). CDR1 and CDR2 (germline): SGHKS, YYEKEE (reference sequence). Deletions cut 2 bases from V and 3 bases from J, with 12 bases between. This CDR3 region has 14 residues. In nucleotides, the CDR3 is TGTGCCAGCAGCTTTAGCACCAGGGGCTACGAGCAGTACTTC. Encoded protein: CASSFSTRGYEQYF.

V usage is TRBV7-9 and J usage is TRBJ1-1, with 9 bases matching TRBD1. Germline assignment: CDR1 SEHNR and CDR2 FQNEAQ (reference sequence). V shed 5 bases and J 12 bases; nucleotides not matched to a gene: 10. The CDR3 covers 13 residues. This chain's CDR3 is CASSRSPGQGTFF. CDR3 nucleotide sequence: TGTGCCAGCAGCAGAAGCCCGGGACAGGGAACTTTCTTT.

The count of this clone is one. V and J are TRBV5-1 and TRBJ2-1; weak D call: TRBD2 (5 bases). Deletions cut 2 bases from V and 7 bases from J, with 10 bases between. CDR3 length equals 13 residues. Germline values: CDR1 SGHRS, CDR2 YFSETQ. The CDR3 nucleotides read TGCGCCAGCAGCTTTCCAAGCGGAAATGAGCAGTTCTTC. Its translation: CASSFPSGNEQFF.

The rearrangement joins TRBV19 to TRBJ2-1; 8 bases are shared with TRBD2. Germline values: CDR1 LNHDA, CDR2 SQIVND (reference sequence). The CDR3 is 15 residues long. Trimming cost V 5 bases and J 4 bases; bases outside gene matches: 7. The CDR3 spells CASSPEREFYNEQFF. The CDR3, as DNA: TGTGCCAGTAGTCCAGAGCGGGAGTTTTACAATGAGCAGTTCTTC.

The CDR3 protein is CASSQAAGQGREQYF. The CDR3 bases are TGCGCCAGCAGCCAAGCTGCGGGACAGGGACGCGAGCAGTACTTC. The rearrangement joins TRBV4-3 to TRBJ2-7; 9 nucleotides align to TRBD1. CDR3 size: 15 residues. Germline CDR1 LGHNA, CDR2 YSLEER. V shed 1 base, J shed 6 bases, and the junction held 7 bases outside the gene matches.